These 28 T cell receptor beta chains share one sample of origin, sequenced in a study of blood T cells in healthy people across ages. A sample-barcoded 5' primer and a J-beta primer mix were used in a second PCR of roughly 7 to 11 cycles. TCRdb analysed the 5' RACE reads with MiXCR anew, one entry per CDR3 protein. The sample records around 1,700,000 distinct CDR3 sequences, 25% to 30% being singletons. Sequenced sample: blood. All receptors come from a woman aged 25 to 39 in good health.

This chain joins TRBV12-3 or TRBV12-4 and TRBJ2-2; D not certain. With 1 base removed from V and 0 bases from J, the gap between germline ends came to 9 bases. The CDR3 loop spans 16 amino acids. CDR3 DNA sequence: TGTGCCAGCAGTTTAGGGGCAACGGCGAACACCGGGGAGCTGTTTTTT. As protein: CASSLGATANTGELFF.

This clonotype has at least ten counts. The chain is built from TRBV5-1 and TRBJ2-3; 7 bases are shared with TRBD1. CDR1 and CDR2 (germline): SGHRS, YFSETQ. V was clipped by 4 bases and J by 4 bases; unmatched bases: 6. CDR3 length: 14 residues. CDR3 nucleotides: TGCGCCAGCAGCAGGGACAGTCAAGCAGATACGCAGTATTTT. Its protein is CASSRDSQADTQYF.

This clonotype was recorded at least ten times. This CDR3 reads CSARKAGEQYF. For the CDR3, the DNA is TGCAGTGCCCGCAAAGCGGGGGAGCAGTACTTC. The chain couples TRBV20-1 to TRBJ2-7; the match to TRBD2 covers 7 bases. The CDR3 sequence is 11 residues long. The V segment lost 6 bases and the J segment 7 bases; nucleotides outside the gene matches: 6. Per the germline V gene, CDR1 is DFQATT and CDR2 is SNEGSKA (reference sequence).

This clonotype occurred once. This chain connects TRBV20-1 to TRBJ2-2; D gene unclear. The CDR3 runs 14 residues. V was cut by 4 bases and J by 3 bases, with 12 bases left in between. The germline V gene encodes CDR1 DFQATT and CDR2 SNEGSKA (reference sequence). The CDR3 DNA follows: TGCAGTGCTATCCGGCCAGGATACACCGGGGAGCTGTTTTTT. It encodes CSAIRPGYTGELFF.

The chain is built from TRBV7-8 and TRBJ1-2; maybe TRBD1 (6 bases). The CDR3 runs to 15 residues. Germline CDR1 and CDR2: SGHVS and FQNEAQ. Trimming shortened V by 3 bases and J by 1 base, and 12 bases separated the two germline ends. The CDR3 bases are TGTGCCAGCAGCTTGCCGGGACACTTTAACTATGGCTACACCTTC. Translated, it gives CASSLPGHFNYGYTF.

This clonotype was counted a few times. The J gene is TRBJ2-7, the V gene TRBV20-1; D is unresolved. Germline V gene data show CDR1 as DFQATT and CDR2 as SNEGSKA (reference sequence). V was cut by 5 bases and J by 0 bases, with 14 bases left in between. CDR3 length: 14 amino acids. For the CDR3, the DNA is TGCAGTGCTGAACAACCGACGAGCTCCTACGAGCAGTACTTC. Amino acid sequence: CSAEQPTSSYEQYF.

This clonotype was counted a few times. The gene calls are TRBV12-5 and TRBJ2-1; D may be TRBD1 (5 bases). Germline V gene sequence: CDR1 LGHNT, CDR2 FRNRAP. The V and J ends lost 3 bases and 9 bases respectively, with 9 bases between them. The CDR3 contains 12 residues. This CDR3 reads CASGLSGPEQFF. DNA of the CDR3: TGTGCTAGTGGTTTATCAGGGCCTGAGCAGTTCTTC.

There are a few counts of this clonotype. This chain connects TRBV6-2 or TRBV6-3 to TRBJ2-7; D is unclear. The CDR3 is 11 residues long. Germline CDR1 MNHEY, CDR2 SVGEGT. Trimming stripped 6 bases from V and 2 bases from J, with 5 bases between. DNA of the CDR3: TGTGCCAGCAGGATCGCCTACGAGCAGTACTTC. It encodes CASRIAYEQYF.

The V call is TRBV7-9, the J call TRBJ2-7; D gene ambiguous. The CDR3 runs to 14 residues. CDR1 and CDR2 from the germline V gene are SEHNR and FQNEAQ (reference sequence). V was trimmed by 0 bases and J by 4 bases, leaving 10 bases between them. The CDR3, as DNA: TGTGCCAGCAGCTTAGCCTACCTTAGATACGAGCAGTACTTC. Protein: CASSLAYLRYEQYF.

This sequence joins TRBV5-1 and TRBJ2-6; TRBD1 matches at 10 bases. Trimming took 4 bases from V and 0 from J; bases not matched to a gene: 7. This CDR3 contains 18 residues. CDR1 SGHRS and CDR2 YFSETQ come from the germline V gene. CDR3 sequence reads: CASSDRQGAGSGANVLTF. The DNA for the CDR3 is TGCGCCAGCAGCGATCGACAGGGGGCAGGCTCTGGGGCCAACGTCCTGACTTTC. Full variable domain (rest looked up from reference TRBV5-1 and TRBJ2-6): KAGVTQTPRYLIKTRGQQVTLSCSPISGHRSVSWYQQTPGQGLQFLFEYFSETQRNKGNFPGRFSGRQFSNSRSEMNVSTLELGDSALYLCASSDRQGAGSGANVLTFGAGSRLTVL.

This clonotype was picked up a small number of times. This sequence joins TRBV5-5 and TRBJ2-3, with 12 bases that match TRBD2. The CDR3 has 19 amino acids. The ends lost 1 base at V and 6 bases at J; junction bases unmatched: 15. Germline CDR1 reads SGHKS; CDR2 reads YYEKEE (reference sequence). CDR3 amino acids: CASSLRLAGVPLSGDTQYF. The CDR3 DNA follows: TGTGCCAGCAGCTTGAGACTAGCGGGGGTTCCTCTTTCGGGGGATACGCAGTATTTT.

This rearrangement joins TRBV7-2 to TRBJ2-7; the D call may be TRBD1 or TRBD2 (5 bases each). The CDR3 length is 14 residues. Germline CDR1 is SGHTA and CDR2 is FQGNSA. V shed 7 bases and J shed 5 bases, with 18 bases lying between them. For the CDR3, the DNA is TGTGCCAGCACCCTAGCCGGGACCGGCCACGAGCAGTACTTC. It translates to CASTLAGTGHEQYF.

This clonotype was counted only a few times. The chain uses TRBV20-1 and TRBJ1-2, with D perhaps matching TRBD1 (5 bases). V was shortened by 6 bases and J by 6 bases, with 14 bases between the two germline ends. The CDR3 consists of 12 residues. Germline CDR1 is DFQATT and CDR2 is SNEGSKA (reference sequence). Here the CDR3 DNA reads TGCAGTGCCGGCCGGGGGGACCATGGCTACACCTTC. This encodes CSAGRGDHGYTF.

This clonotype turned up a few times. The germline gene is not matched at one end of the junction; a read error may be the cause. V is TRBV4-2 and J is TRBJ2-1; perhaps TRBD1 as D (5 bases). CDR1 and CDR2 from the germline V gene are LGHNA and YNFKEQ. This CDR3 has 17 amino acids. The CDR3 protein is CASSQDTDWGSYNGQFF. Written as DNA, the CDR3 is TGTGCCAGCAGCCAAGACACTGACTGGGGCTCCTACAATGGGCAGTTCTTC.

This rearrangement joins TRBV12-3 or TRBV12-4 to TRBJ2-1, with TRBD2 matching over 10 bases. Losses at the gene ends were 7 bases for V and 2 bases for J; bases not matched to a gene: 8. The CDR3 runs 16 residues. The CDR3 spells CASKSSGSGPYNEQFF. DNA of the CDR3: TGTGCCAGCAAGTCTAGCGGGAGTGGACCCTACAATGAGCAGTTCTTC.

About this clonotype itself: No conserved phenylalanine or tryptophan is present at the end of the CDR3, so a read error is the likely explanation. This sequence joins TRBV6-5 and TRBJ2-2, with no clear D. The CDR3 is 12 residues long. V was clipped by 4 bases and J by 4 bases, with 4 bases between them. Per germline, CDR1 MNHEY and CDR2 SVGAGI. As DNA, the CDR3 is TGTGCCAGCAGTTCCTCCACCGGGGAGCTGTTTTGT. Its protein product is CASSSSTGELFC.

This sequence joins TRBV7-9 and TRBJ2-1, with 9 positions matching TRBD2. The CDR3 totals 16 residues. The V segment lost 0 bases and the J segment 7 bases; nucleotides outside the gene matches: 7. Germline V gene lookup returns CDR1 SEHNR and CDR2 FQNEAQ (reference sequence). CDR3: CASSLAGGRVENEQFF. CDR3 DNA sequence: TGTGCCAGCAGCTTAGCTGGCGGGAGGGTCGAGAATGAGCAGTTCTTC.

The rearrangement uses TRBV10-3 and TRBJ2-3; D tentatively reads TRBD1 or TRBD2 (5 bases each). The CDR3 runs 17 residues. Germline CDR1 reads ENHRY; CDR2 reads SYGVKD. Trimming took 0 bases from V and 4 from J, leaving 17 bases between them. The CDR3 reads CAISESSGPKPADTQYF. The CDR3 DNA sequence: TGTGCCATCAGTGAGTCCTCGGGGCCAAAACCGGCAGATACGCAGTATTTT.

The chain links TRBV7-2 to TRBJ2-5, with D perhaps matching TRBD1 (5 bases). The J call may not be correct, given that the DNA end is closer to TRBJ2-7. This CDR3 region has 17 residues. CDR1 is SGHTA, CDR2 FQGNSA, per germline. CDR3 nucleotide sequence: TGTGCCAGCAGCTTAGCGGCGAGCCCAGGGCAAGCCTACGAGCAGTACTTC. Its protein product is CASSLAASPGQAYEQYF.

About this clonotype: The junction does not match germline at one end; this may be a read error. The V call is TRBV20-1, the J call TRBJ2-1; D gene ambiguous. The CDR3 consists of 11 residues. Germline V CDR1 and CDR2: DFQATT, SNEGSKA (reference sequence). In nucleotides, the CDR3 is TGCAGGGCTAGTAACGGAGCTCGGCAGTTCTTC. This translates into CRASNGARQFF.

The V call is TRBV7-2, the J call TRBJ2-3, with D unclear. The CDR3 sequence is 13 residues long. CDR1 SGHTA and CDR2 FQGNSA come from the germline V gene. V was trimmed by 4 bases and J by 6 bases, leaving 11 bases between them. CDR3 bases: TGTGCCAGCAGCTCCATAAACTTGGATACGCAGTATTTT. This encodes CASSSINLDTQYF.

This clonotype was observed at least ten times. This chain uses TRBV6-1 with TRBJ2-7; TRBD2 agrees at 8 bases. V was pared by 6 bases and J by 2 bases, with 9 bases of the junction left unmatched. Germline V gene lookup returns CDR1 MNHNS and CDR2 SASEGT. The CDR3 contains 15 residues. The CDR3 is CASSPPTSDPYEQYF. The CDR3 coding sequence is TGTGCCAGCAGCCCCCCGACTAGCGACCCCTACGAGCAGTACTTC.

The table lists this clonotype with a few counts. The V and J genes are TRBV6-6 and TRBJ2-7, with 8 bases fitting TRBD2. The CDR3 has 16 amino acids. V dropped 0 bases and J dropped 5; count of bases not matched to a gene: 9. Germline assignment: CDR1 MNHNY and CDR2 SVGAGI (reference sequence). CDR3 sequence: CASSYSTPGLANEQYF. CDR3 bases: TGTGCCAGCAGTTACTCGACGCCCGGACTAGCTAACGAGCAGTACTTC.

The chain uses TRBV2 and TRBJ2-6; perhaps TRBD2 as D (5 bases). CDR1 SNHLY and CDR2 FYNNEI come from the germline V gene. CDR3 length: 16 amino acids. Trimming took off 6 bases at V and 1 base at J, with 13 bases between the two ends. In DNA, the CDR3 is TGTGCCAGCAGAGCCGGACGGGATTCTGGGGCCAACGTCCTGACTTTC. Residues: CASRAGRDSGANVLTF.

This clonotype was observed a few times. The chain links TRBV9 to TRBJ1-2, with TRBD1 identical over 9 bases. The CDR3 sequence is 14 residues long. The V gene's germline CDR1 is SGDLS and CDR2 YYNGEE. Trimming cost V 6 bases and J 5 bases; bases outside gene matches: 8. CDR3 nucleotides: TGTGCCAGCACCGGGACGACAGGGGGATATGGCTACACCTTC. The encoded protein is CASTGTTGGYGYTF.

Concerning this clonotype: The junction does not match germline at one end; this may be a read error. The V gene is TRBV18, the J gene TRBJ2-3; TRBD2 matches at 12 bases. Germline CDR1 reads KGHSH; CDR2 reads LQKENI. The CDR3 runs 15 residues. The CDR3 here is CVSSPRLAGVNTQYF. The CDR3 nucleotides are TGTGTCAGCTCACCACGACTAGCGGGAGTGAATACGCAGTATTTT.

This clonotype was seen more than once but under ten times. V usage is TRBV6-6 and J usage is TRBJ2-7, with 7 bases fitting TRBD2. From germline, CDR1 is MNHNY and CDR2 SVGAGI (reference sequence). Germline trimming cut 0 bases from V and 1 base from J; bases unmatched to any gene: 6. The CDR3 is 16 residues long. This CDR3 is CASSYSRLADSYEQYF. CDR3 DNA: TGTGCCAGCAGTTACTCGAGGCTAGCGGATTCCTACGAGCAGTACTTC.

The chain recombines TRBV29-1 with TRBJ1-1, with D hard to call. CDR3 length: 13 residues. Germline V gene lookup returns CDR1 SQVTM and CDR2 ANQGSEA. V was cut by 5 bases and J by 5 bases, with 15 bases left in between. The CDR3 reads CSVRRPVGTEAFF. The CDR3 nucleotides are TGCAGCGTTCGGAGACCGGTTGGTACTGAAGCTTTCTTT. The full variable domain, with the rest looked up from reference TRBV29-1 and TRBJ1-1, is SAVISQKPSRDICQRGTSLTIQCQVDSQVTMMFWYRQQPGQSLTLIATANQGSEATYESGFVIDKFPISRPNLTFSTLTVSNMSPEDSSIYLCSVRRPVGTEAFFGQGTRLTVV.